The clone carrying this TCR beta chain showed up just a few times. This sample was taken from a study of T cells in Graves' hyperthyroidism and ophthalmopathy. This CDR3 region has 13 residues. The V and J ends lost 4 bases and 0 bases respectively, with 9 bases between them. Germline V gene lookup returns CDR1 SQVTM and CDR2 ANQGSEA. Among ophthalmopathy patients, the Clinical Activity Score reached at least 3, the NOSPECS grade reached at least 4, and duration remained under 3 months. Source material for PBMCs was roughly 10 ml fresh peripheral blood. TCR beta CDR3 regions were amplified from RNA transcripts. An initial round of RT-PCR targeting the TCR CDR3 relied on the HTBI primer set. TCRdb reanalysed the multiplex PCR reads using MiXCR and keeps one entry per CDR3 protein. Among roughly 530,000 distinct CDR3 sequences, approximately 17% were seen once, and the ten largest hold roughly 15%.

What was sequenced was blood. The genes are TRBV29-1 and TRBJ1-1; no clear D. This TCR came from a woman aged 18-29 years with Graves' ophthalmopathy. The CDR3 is CSVVKQLNTEAFF. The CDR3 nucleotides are TGCAGCGTTGTAAAACAGCTGAACACTGAAGCTTTCTTT.